These T cell receptor beta chains were read from a single sample in a study of blood T cell repertoires in COVID-19. Sequenced by immunoSEQ multiplex PCR; TCRdb stores in-frame clones only, minus some. The table lists 99,000 or so clones, more than 75% of them singletons. The sequencing input was peripheral blood. The receptors here all came from a man aged 50-60 years with acute or convalescent COVID-19. CDR3s include the opening cysteine and the closing phenylalanine or tryptophan. The order of the fields is D gene, J gene, V gene, clone size, CDR3 DNA, CDR3 protein. The D gene is left open where the match is weak. Size is omitted from some rows. Given values are once, few, many or a class for expanded clones.

TRBD2,TRBJ2-1,TRBV28,-,TGTGCCAGCAAGCCGGGAGGGGATGAGCAGTTCTTC,CASKPGGDEQFF
-,TRBJ2-3,TRBV7-7,-,TGTGCCAGCAGCGTCTCGACTAGCACAGATACGCAGTATTTT,CASSVSTSTDTQYF
-,TRBJ2-7,TRBV6-5,-,TGTGCCAGCAGTTACGGGGAGCGCTACGAGCAGTACTTC,CASSYGERYEQYF
-,TRBJ2-7,TRBV5-1,-,TGCGCCAGCAGCCAGGTCCCGTACGAGCAGTACTTC,CASSQVPYEQYF
TRBD2,TRBJ2-3,TRBV27,-,TGTGCCAGCAGTTCGTGGACTAGCGGGAAGGATACGCAGTATTTT,CASSSWTSGKDTQYF
-,TRBJ2-1,TRBV19,-,TGTGCCAGTAGTATACAGGGGTCCTACAATGAGCAGTTCTTC,CASSIQGSYNEQFF
-,TRBJ2-1,TRBV5-1,many,TGCGCCAGCAGCTTGGGGCAGGGTGACAATGAGCAGTTCTTC,CASSLGQGDNEQFF
-,TRBJ2-5,TRBV6-1,-,TGTGCCAGCAGTGAGGCCCACACCGGGACACTACAAGAGACCCAGTACTTC,CASSEAHTGTLQETQYF
-,TRBJ2-3,TRBV19,-,TGTGCCAGTAGTATGGGTGGCGGCAGCACAGATACGCAGTATTTT,CASSMGGGSTDTQYF
TRBD2,TRBJ2-5,TRBV10-3,-,TGTGCCAGCCTCGGAGGGCTAGCGGGACAAGAGACCCAGTACTTC,CASLGGLAGQETQYF
-,TRBJ1-2,TRBV19,-,TGTGCCAGTACTGCCTTGGACAATAACTATGGCTACACCTTC,CASTALDNNYGYTF
TRBD1,TRBJ2-2,TRBV25-1,-,TGTGCCAGCAAGGATCCAAGGACAGGGGCCACCGGGGAGCTGTTTTTT,CASKDPRTGATGELFF
-,TRBJ2-7,TRBV30,-,TGTGCCTGGAGTCAATCCCTTACTAGAACGGTGCAGTACTTC,CAWSQSLTRTVQYF
-,TRBJ1-2,TRBV29-1,-,TGCAGCGTTGGTTCTCGGCAGGGCCTCTATGGCTACACCTTC,CSVGSRQGLYGYTF
-,TRBJ2-2,TRBV10-3,-,TGTGCCATCTCGCTCCTCAGGGGCGAGTTGACCACCGGGGAGCTGTTTTTT,CAISLLRGELTTGELFF
-,TRBJ1-5,TRBV15,-,TGTGCCACCAGGGAGGGACGGAATAGCAATCAGCCCCAGCATTTT,CATREGRNSNQPQHF
TRBD2,TRBJ2-3,TRBV4-2,-,TGTGCCAGCAGCCAGACTAGCATAGATACGCAGTATTTT,CASSQTSIDTQYF
TRBD1,TRBJ1-6,TRBV2,-,TGTGCCAGCAGTCCCGAGACAGGGGGAAATTCACCCCTCCACTTT,CASSPETGGNSPLHF
TRBD1,TRBJ2-7,TRBV2,-,TGTGCCAGCAGTGCCGGGACAGGGAGAAACGGGCAGTACTTC,CASSAGTGRNGQYF
-,TRBJ1-4,TRBV7-6,few,TGTGCCAGCAGCCCCTCATCGCTAACAGGGGAAAAACTGTTTTTT,CASSPSSLTGEKLFF
TRBD1,TRBJ2-5,TRBV6-1,-,TGTGCCAGCAGTGAAGCGGGGACAGGGAGGAAGACCCAGTACTTC,CASSEAGTGRKTQYF
TRBD1,TRBJ2-7,TRBV4-1,-,TGCGCCAGCAGCCAACGCGCGACAGGGTACCCGGCCTACGAGCAGTACTTC,CASSQRATGYPAYEQYF
-,TRBJ2-1,TRBV6-2/TRBV6-3,-,TGTGCCAGCAGTTACCCCTATAGCTCCTACAATGAGCAGTTCTTC,CASSYPYSSYNEQFF
-,TRBJ2-3,TRBV27,-,TGTGCCAGCAGTTTATGGTGGGACTCCACAGATACGCAGTATTTT,CASSLWWDSTDTQYF
-,TRBJ2-2,TRBV27,-,TGTGCCAGCAGTTCGTCAGCGAACACCGGGGAGCTGTTTTTT,CASSSSANTGELFF
-,TRBJ1-1,TRBV28,-,TGTGCCAGCAGTTATCCCGGGACTGTGAACACTGAAGCTTTCTTT,CASSYPGTVNTEAFF
TRBD2,TRBJ2-1,TRBV29-1,-,TGCAGCGTTCGAGGGTACGGGACTAGCGGACTCAACTACAATGAGCAGTTCTTC,CSVRGYGTSGLNYNEQFF
-,TRBJ2-5,TRBV6-2/TRBV6-3,-,TGTGCCAGCAGCCCCCCACAGGTCGCGGAGACCCAGTACTTC,CASSPPQVAETQYF
-,TRBJ1-1,TRBV19,-,TGTGCCAGTAGTATAAACAGGGCTGAAGCTTTCTTT,CASSINRAEAFF
-,TRBJ2-5,TRBV5-1,-,TGCGCCAGCAGCCCGTCCCCTCGGGGTGAGACCCAGTACTTC,CASSPSPRGETQYF
TRBD2,TRBJ2-1,TRBV7-9,-,TGTGCCAGCAGGGGGTCTAGCGGCTCCTACAATGAGCAGTTCTTC,CASRGSSGSYNEQFF
TRBD2,TRBJ2-7,TRBV7-8,-,TGTGCCAGCAGCTCCGGGACTAGCGGCTCCTACGAGCAGTACTTC,CASSSGTSGSYEQYF